The next 8 T cell receptor beta chains were all read from a single sample in a study of cytomegalovirus exposure and HLA in healthy donors. Generated by immunoSEQ multiplex PCR, the TCRdb table keeps only in-frame clones and is missing some. The repertoire has over 150,000 clones, around nine tenths of them found once; the top ten carry 20% to 25%. The sequencing input was PBMCs. These receptor sequences come from a man in his late teens or twenties in good health and CMV-seropositive.

This chain connects TRBV4-1 to TRBJ2-7; 9 positions agree with TRBD1. CDR3 length: 15 residues. The junction had 4 bases not matched to a gene; V was cut back by 1 base and J by 3 bases. Germline assignment: CDR1 MGHRA and CDR2 YSYEKL. CDR3: CASSQGEDRGYEQYF. In DNA, the CDR3 is TGCGCCAGCAGCCAAGGTGAGGACAGGGGCTACGAGCAGTACTTC.

This clone appeared a single time. J is TRBJ2-3 and V is TRBV9; D is possibly TRBD2 (5 bases). V lost 2 bases to trimming and J lost 2 bases, with 9 bases between them. The CDR3 runs 14 residues. Germline values: CDR1 SGDLS, CDR2 YYNGEE. CDR3 residues: CASSVDGNTDTQYF. CDR3 nucleotides: TGTGCCAGCAGCGTGGACGGGAACACAGATACGCAGTATTTT.

J is TRBJ1-6 and V is TRBV4-1; 10 bases map to TRBD1. CDR3 length: 15 amino acids. Per the germline V gene, CDR1 is MGHRA and CDR2 is YSYEKL. The ends lost 4 bases at V and 7 bases at J; junction bases unmatched: 4. The CDR3, as DNA: TGCGCCAGCAGCCGGGGACAGGGGAACAATTCACCCCTCCACTTT. Translation gives CASSRGQGNNSPLHF.

The rearrangement uses TRBV30 and TRBJ2-7; TRBD1 matches 11 bases. This CDR3 region has 17 residues. CDR1 and CDR2 (germline): GTSNPN, SVGIG (reference sequence). The ends lost 0 bases at V and 1 base at J; junction bases unmatched: 8. CDR3 sequence: CAWSVLGQGEPSYEQYF. The DNA for the CDR3 is TGTGCCTGGAGTGTATTGGGACAGGGGGAACCATCCTACGAGCAGTACTTC.

This rearrangement joins TRBV28 to TRBJ2-5, with 12 bases matching TRBD2. The J segment lost 2 bases and the V segment lost 10 bases, leaving 8 bases of the junction unmatched. The germline CDR1 and CDR2 sequences are MDHEN and SYDVKM. The CDR3 contains 15 residues. CDR3 DNA: TGTGCCATCCTAGCGGGGGGGGCTCGGCAAGAGACCCAGTACTTC. Amino acids: CAILAGGARQETQYF.

The chain recombines TRBV7-3 with TRBJ2-3; TRBD2 matches 10 bases. V lost 4 bases to trimming and J lost 6 bases; unmatched junction nucleotides: 4. CDR1 is SGHTA and CDR2 is FQGTGA in the germline V gene. This CDR3 region has 14 residues. The CDR3 sequence: CASSSSGSRDTQYF. CDR3 in DNA: TGTGCCAGCAGCTCTAGCGGGAGTCGGGATACGCAGTATTTT.

This clone appeared a single time. This chain connects TRBV10-1 to TRBJ2-7; TRBD2 is a possible D gene (6 bases). V lost 7 bases, J lost 6 bases, and 19 bases lay in between. The CDR3 extends over 14 amino acids. Per germline, CDR1 WNHNN and CDR2 SYGVQD (reference sequence). The CDR3 DNA reads as TGCGCCAGCACCTGGAGGGGTAGCGTTCCCGAGCAGTACTTC. As protein: CASTWRGSVPEQYF.

This rearrangement joins TRBV7-9 to TRBJ2-2; no reliable D call. V dropped 2 bases and J dropped 1 base, with 5 bases sitting between them. The germline V gene encodes CDR1 SEHNR and CDR2 FQNEAQ (reference sequence). This CDR3 contains 14 residues. CDR3 residues: CASSLIRNTGELFF. CDR3 coding DNA: TGTGCCAGCAGCTTAATTCGGAACACCGGGGAGCTGTTTTTT.